The rows below give T cell receptor beta chains drawn from one sample of a study of blood T cell repertoires in COVID-19. Sequencing was performed with immunoSEQ multiplex PCR; in TCRdb, only in-frame clones are kept and a portion is missing. The sample consists of about 210,000 clones, 87% of them appearing once. The material sequenced was PBMCs or T cells enriched from blood (not recorded which). These receptors all stem from a man aged 18 to 29 with acute COVID-19. Each CDR3 is given with its conserved first and last residue. A D gene is named only where the DNA matches it firmly. Clone size is not always given. Where it is, it says once, few, many or a class for expanded clones.

TRBV11-3	TRBJ1-1	NA	NA	CASNQGMRTEAFF	TGTGCCAGCAACCAGGGGATGAGGACTGAAGCTTTCTTT
TRBV7-6	TRBJ2-5	NA	NA	CASSWKGIHLQETQYF	TGTGCCAGCAGCTGGAAGGGGATCCACTTGCAAGAGACCCAGTACTTC
TRBV30	TRBJ2-5	NA	NA	CAWASEETQYF	TGTGCCTGGGCCTCAGAAGAGACCCAGTACTTC
TRBV4-1	TRBJ2-7	NA	TRBD1	CASSRGQGLAEEQYF	TGCGCCAGCAGCCGGGGACAGGGGTTGGCGGAGGAGCAGTACTTC
TRBV29-1	TRBJ2-3	NA	NA	CSVEGAADTQYF	TGCAGCGTTGAGGGGGCCGCAGATACGCAGTATTTT
TRBV6-5	TRBJ2-7	NA	TRBD1	CASSNPGQLIYEQYF	TGTGCCAGCAGTAATCCGGGACAGCTAATCTACGAGCAGTACTTC
TRBV27	TRBJ2-7	NA	TRBD1	CASSFIGTGDHEQYF	TGTGCCAGCAGTTTTATCGGGACAGGGGACCACGAGCAGTACTTC
TRBV11-2	TRBJ1-2	once	NA	CASRQQGSEGYTF	TGTGCCAGCCGCCAACAGGGAAGTGAGGGCTACACCTTC
TRBV19	TRBJ1-2	NA	TRBD1	CASSLPDRGSGYTF	TGTGCCAGTAGTCTCCCCGACAGGGGCTCTGGCTACACCTTC
TRBV6-1	TRBJ2-2	NA	NA	CASSGTIYSINTGELFF	TGTGCCAGCAGTGGGACTATTTACTCCATAAACACCGGGGAGCTGTTTTTT
TRBV4-1	TRBJ2-1	once	NA	CASSQVSEQFF	TGCGCCAGCAGCCAAGTATCTGAGCAGTTCTTC
TRBV7-9	TRBJ2-7	once	NA	CASSLSARKTTEQYF	TGTGCCAGCAGCTTAAGTGCCAGAAAGACTACCGAGCAGTACTTC
TRBV19	TRBJ1-4	NA	TRBD1	CASSKPYSGTGLEKLFF	TGTGCCAGTAGTAAGCCCTACTCCGGGACAGGGCTTGAAAAACTGTTTTTT
TRBV12-3/TRBV12-4	TRBJ2-1	NA	NA	CASSHKTQTKFF	TGTGCCAGCAGTCACAAGACTCAGACGAAGTTCTTC
TRBV19	TRBJ2-7	NA	NA	CASSISGGTFYEQYF	TGTGCCAGTAGTATATCCGGCGGAACCTTCTACGAGCAGTACTTC
TRBV5-4	TRBJ1-6	few	NA	CASSLGGGGLGAPLHF	TGTGCCAGCAGCTTGGGGGGGGGCGGTTTAGGAGCACCCCTCCACTTT
TRBV19	TRBJ1-2	NA	TRBD1	CASSTQQGARRGYTF	TGTGCCAGTAGTACTCAACAGGGGGCTCGTAGGGGCTACACCTTC
TRBV6-5	TRBJ2-7	NA	TRBD2	CASRAGGPYEQYF	TGTGCCAGCAGGGCGGGAGGTCCCTACGAGCAGTACTTC
TRBV7-9	TRBJ1-2	NA	TRBD1	CASSLGTGSNYGYTF	TGTGCCAGCAGCCTAGGGACAGGAAGTAACTATGGCTACACCTTC
TRBV21-1	TRBJ1-1	NA	NA	CASSKWGLIIRLNTRAESEAFF	TGTGCCAGCAGCAAATGGGGTTTGATTATACGCCTTAATACGCGGGCCGAAAGTGAAGCTTTCTTT
TRBV27	TRBJ2-3	NA	TRBD2	CASSPGGVDTQYF	TGTGCCAGCAGCCCTGGGGGGGTAGATACGCAGTATTTT
TRBV9	TRBJ1-1	once	NA	CASSPESTRGVGTEAFF	TGTGCCAGCAGTCCTGAGAGCACTCGGGGGGTCGGGACTGAAGCTTTCTTT
TRBV19	TRBJ1-2	NA	NA	CASSFEWRDGYTF	TGTGCCAGTAGCTTTGAGTGGAGAGATGGCTACACCTTC
TRBV5-1	TRBJ2-7	once	NA	CASSLEPTYEQYF	TGCGCCAGCAGCTTGGAGCCGACCTACGAGCAGTACTTC
TRBV28	TRBJ2-5	NA	TRBD1	CASEDRDRGRGTQYF	TGTGCCAGCGAGGACCGGGACAGGGGCCGCGGGACCCAGTACTTC
TRBV18	TRBJ2-5	once	NA	CASSPPTVRGQETQYF	TGTGCCAGCTCACCCCCGACAGTGAGAGGCCAAGAGACCCAGTACTTC
TRBV5-1	TRBJ2-2	NA	NA	CASSFDGPHTGELFF	TGCGCCAGCAGCTTTGATGGCCCACACACCGGGGAGCTGTTTTTT
TRBV9	TRBJ2-5	NA	TRBD2	CASSAGTSGSETQYF	TGTGCCAGCAGCGCAGGGACTAGCGGGAGTGAGACCCAGTACTTC
TRBV6-1	TRBJ1-4	once	NA	CASSEDPRSNEKLFF	TGTGCCAGCAGTGAAGACCCAAGGAGTAATGAAAAACTGTTTTTT
TRBV28	TRBJ1-1	NA	NA	CASSLSIVGNTEAFF	TGTGCCAGCAGTCTCAGTATCGTTGGGAACACTGAAGCTTTCTTT
TRBV6-4	TRBJ2-1	NA	TRBD2	CASSSTSGSGSNEQFF	TGTGCCAGCAGTTCAACTAGCGGGAGTGGAAGCAATGAGCAGTTCTTC
TRBV27	TRBJ1-6	NA	NA	CASSGGNSPLHF	TGTGCCAGCAGCGGGGGGAATTCACCCCTCCACTTT
TRBV28	TRBJ1-4	once	NA	CASSRTNEKLFF	TGTGCCAGCTCCCGGACTAATGAAAAACTGTTTTTT
TRBV29-1	TRBJ2-7	NA	TRBD2	CSVETRLARNEQYF	TGCAGCGTTGAAACAAGACTAGCGCGTAACGAGCAGTACTTC
TRBV30	TRBJ2-1	NA	TRBD2	CAWSGGGSYEQFF	TGTGCCTGGAGTGGGGGCGGGAGCTATGAGCAGTTCTTC
TRBV6-2/TRBV6-3	TRBJ2-7	NA	NA	CASSYQGQHSPYEQYF	TGTGCCAGCAGTTACCAAGGACAGCATTCGCCCTACGAGCAGTACTTC
TRBV28	TRBJ1-6	NA	NA	CASSTFEEPPWDSPLHF	TGTGCCAGCAGCACTTTCGAGGAACCTCCCTGGGATTCACCCCTCCACTTT
TRBV27	TRBJ2-1	NA	TRBD2	CASKGGSSYNEQFF	TGTGCCAGCAAGGGCGGGAGCTCCTACAATGAGCAGTTCTTC
TRBV30	TRBJ1-3	NA	NA	CAWTPRGIGEGNTIYF	TGTGCCTGGACCCCTCGGGGGATAGGAGAAGGAAACACCATATATTTT
TRBV28	TRBJ2-7	NA	NA	CASSLGSSVTYEQYF	TGTGCCAGCAGTTTGGGGTCTAGCGTGACCTACGAGCAGTACTTC
TRBV7-2	TRBJ1-6	once	NA	CASSLVLGASSYNSPLHF	TGTGCCAGCAGCTTAGTTCTGGGAGCTAGCTCCTATAATTCACCCCTCCACTTT
TRBV13	TRBJ1-3	NA	NA	CASSGSREYSGNTIYF	TGTGCCAGCAGCGGCAGCCGGGAATACTCTGGAAACACCATATATTTT